This T cell receptor beta chain is drawn from a study of OX40 agonist ivuxolimab in advanced cancers. About the full investigation: The costimulatory receptor OX40 (CD134) was targeted by ivuxolimab, a fully human IgG2 agonistic monoclonal antibody. Intravenous ivuxolimab was administered to patients every 2 weeks at six dose levels: 0.01, 0.1, 0.3, 1.5, 3 and 10 mg/kg. Of the approximately 54 patients in dose escalation, about 20 had hepatocellular carcinoma, about 15 had melanoma, 9 had renal cell carcinoma and 9 had head and neck cancer. In the dose-escalation cohort, about four fifths of patients were male, and the mean age was approximately 60 years with a range of roughly 20 to 79. Patients were allowed to have had prior anti-PD-1, anti-PD-L1 or anti-CTLA-4 therapy, and approximately 40% of the dose-escalation patients had been treated with checkpoint inhibitors. Three dose-escalation patients achieved partial responses, one with hepatocellular carcinoma and two with cutaneous melanoma. Peripheral TCRbeta sequencing was intended to test whether TCR sequence diversity was altered and clonal T-cell expansion was caused by ivuxolimab. The paper describes the monotherapy dose-escalation part (N of about 47 patients) of the phase I trial of ivuxolimab.

V gives up 0 bases and J gives up 2 bases, and the segment between their germline ends measures 9 bases. The CDR3 goes from the cysteine to the phenylalanine over 14 residues. Only the CDR3 part of the read is kept: 42 bases, read in frame from the first base. The germline V gene specifies SGHRS as CDR1 and YFSETQ as CDR2. For sequencing of the TCRbeta CDR3 region, genomic DNA was extracted from the sorted cells. TCRbeta CDR3 regions were sequenced using the immunoSEQ Assay. TCRdb's version of the immuneACCESS table is confined to in-frame rearrangements and falls short of the full clone set. An unresolved V gene accounts for under half of the shortfall where checked; the remainder is of unknown origin. The sample records roughly 65,000 clones, about 82% of which are singletons. The ten largest clones represent about 4% of the sample. On the study overall, not on this receptor specifically: Low levels of normalized T-cell clonal expansion were also seen in some patients who did not respond. Antigen specificity was not determined for the clonally expanded peripheral T cells. Partial responders in the 0.1-3.0 mg/kg groups had among the lowest normalized peripheral clonal expansion, especially among CD8+ T cells. On average, CD8+ T cells showed more expanded clones than CD4+ T cells after ivuxolimab. At doses of 0.1 to 3.0 mg/kg, clonal expansion of both CD4+ and CD8+ blood T cells was observed from baseline to week 6.

About this clone itself: It has no known antigen specificity. The input lacks base qualities; no much larger clone sits a single base away.

Patients with a history of autoimmune disease or receiving systemic immunosuppression were excluded from the trial. Peripheral blood for TCR sequencing was collected from all dose cohorts at baseline, on cycle 4 day 1, and on cycle 7 day 1. The samples were taken from a phase I, first-in-human, multicenter, open-label dose-escalation trial of ivuxolimab. Adults with locally advanced or metastatic melanoma, renal cell, hepatocellular, or head and neck squamous cell carcinoma were enrolled in the trial. CD4+ and CD8+ T cells were sorted separately from peripheral blood before TCR sequencing. The chain was built from TRBV5-1 and TRBJ2-7; TRBD1 is a weak D gene call, 5 bases matching. The receptor was derived from an adult with an advanced solid tumor such as melanoma, head and neck, liver or kidney cancer. Specimen: CD4+ or CD8+ T cells sorted from blood, collected in a trial of the OX40 agonist ivuxolimab. The sequenced DNA: TGCGCCAGCAGCTTGGGCGCAGGGACCTACGAGCAGTACTTC. It is translated as CASSLGAGTYEQYF. The CDR3, completed at both ends by the reference TRBV5-1 and TRBJ2-7 genes, gives the full variable domain KAGVTQTPRYLIKTRGQQVTLSCSPISGHRSVSWYQQTPGQGLQFLFEYFSETQRNKGNFPGRFSGRQFSNSRSEMNVSTLELGDSALYLCASSLGAGTYEQYFGPGTRLTVT.